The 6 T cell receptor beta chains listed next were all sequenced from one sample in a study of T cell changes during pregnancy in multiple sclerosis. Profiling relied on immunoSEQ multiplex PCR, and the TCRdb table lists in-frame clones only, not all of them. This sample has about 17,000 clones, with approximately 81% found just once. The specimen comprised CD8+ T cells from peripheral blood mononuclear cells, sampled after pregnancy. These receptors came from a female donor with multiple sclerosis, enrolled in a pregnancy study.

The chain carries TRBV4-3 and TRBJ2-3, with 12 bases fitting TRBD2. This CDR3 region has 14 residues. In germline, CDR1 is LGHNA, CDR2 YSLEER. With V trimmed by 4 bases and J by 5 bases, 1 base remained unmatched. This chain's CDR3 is CASSPSGGGDTQYF. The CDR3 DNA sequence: TGCGCCAGCAGCCCTAGCGGGGGGGGAGATACGCAGTATTTT.

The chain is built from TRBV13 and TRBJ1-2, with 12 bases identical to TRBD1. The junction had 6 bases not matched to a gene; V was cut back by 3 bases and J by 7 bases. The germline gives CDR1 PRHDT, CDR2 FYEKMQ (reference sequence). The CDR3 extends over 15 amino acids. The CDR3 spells CASSFRDRGPGGYTF. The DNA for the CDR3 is TGTGCCAGCAGCTTCCGGGACAGGGGGCCGGGTGGCTACACCTTC.

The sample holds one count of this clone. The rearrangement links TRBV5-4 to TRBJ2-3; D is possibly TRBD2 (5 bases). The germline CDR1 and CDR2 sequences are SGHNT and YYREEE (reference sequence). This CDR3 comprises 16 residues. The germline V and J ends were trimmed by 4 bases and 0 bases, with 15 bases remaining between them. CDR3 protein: CASSRETASSTDTQYF. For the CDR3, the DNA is TGTGCCAGCAGCAGGGAGACGGCCTCTAGCACAGATACGCAGTATTTT. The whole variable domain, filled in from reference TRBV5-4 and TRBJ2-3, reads ETGVTQSPTHLIKTRGQQVTLRCSSQSGHNTVSWYQQALGQGPQFIFQYYREEENGRGNFPPRFSGLQFPNYSSELNVNALELDDSALYLCASSRETASSTDTQYFGPGTRLTVL.

CDR3 bases: TGTGCCAGTCGTAGGGACAGCCCAACTAATGAAAAACTGTTTTTT. It codes for CASRRDSPTNEKLFF. The genes are TRBV18 and TRBJ1-4, with 7 positions matching TRBD1. The trim removed 9 bases at V and 0 bases at J, leaving 7 bases unmatched. CDR3 length: 15 amino acids. The germline V gene has CDR1 KGHSH and CDR2 LQKENI.

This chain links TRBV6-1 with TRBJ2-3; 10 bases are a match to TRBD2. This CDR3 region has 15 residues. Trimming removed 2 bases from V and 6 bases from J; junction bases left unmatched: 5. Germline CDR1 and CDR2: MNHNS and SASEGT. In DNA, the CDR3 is TGTGCCAGCAGTGAACTAGCGGGGGAGGTCGATACGCAGTATTTT. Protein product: CASSELAGEVDTQYF.

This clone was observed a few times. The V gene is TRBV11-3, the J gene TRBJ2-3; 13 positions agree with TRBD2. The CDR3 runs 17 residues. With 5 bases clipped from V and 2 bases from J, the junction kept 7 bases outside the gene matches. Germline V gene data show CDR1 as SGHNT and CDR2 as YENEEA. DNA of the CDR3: TGTGCCAGCAGCCCCCGGACTAGCGGGGGAGTCACAGATACGCAGTATTTT. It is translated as CASSPRTSGGVTDTQYF.